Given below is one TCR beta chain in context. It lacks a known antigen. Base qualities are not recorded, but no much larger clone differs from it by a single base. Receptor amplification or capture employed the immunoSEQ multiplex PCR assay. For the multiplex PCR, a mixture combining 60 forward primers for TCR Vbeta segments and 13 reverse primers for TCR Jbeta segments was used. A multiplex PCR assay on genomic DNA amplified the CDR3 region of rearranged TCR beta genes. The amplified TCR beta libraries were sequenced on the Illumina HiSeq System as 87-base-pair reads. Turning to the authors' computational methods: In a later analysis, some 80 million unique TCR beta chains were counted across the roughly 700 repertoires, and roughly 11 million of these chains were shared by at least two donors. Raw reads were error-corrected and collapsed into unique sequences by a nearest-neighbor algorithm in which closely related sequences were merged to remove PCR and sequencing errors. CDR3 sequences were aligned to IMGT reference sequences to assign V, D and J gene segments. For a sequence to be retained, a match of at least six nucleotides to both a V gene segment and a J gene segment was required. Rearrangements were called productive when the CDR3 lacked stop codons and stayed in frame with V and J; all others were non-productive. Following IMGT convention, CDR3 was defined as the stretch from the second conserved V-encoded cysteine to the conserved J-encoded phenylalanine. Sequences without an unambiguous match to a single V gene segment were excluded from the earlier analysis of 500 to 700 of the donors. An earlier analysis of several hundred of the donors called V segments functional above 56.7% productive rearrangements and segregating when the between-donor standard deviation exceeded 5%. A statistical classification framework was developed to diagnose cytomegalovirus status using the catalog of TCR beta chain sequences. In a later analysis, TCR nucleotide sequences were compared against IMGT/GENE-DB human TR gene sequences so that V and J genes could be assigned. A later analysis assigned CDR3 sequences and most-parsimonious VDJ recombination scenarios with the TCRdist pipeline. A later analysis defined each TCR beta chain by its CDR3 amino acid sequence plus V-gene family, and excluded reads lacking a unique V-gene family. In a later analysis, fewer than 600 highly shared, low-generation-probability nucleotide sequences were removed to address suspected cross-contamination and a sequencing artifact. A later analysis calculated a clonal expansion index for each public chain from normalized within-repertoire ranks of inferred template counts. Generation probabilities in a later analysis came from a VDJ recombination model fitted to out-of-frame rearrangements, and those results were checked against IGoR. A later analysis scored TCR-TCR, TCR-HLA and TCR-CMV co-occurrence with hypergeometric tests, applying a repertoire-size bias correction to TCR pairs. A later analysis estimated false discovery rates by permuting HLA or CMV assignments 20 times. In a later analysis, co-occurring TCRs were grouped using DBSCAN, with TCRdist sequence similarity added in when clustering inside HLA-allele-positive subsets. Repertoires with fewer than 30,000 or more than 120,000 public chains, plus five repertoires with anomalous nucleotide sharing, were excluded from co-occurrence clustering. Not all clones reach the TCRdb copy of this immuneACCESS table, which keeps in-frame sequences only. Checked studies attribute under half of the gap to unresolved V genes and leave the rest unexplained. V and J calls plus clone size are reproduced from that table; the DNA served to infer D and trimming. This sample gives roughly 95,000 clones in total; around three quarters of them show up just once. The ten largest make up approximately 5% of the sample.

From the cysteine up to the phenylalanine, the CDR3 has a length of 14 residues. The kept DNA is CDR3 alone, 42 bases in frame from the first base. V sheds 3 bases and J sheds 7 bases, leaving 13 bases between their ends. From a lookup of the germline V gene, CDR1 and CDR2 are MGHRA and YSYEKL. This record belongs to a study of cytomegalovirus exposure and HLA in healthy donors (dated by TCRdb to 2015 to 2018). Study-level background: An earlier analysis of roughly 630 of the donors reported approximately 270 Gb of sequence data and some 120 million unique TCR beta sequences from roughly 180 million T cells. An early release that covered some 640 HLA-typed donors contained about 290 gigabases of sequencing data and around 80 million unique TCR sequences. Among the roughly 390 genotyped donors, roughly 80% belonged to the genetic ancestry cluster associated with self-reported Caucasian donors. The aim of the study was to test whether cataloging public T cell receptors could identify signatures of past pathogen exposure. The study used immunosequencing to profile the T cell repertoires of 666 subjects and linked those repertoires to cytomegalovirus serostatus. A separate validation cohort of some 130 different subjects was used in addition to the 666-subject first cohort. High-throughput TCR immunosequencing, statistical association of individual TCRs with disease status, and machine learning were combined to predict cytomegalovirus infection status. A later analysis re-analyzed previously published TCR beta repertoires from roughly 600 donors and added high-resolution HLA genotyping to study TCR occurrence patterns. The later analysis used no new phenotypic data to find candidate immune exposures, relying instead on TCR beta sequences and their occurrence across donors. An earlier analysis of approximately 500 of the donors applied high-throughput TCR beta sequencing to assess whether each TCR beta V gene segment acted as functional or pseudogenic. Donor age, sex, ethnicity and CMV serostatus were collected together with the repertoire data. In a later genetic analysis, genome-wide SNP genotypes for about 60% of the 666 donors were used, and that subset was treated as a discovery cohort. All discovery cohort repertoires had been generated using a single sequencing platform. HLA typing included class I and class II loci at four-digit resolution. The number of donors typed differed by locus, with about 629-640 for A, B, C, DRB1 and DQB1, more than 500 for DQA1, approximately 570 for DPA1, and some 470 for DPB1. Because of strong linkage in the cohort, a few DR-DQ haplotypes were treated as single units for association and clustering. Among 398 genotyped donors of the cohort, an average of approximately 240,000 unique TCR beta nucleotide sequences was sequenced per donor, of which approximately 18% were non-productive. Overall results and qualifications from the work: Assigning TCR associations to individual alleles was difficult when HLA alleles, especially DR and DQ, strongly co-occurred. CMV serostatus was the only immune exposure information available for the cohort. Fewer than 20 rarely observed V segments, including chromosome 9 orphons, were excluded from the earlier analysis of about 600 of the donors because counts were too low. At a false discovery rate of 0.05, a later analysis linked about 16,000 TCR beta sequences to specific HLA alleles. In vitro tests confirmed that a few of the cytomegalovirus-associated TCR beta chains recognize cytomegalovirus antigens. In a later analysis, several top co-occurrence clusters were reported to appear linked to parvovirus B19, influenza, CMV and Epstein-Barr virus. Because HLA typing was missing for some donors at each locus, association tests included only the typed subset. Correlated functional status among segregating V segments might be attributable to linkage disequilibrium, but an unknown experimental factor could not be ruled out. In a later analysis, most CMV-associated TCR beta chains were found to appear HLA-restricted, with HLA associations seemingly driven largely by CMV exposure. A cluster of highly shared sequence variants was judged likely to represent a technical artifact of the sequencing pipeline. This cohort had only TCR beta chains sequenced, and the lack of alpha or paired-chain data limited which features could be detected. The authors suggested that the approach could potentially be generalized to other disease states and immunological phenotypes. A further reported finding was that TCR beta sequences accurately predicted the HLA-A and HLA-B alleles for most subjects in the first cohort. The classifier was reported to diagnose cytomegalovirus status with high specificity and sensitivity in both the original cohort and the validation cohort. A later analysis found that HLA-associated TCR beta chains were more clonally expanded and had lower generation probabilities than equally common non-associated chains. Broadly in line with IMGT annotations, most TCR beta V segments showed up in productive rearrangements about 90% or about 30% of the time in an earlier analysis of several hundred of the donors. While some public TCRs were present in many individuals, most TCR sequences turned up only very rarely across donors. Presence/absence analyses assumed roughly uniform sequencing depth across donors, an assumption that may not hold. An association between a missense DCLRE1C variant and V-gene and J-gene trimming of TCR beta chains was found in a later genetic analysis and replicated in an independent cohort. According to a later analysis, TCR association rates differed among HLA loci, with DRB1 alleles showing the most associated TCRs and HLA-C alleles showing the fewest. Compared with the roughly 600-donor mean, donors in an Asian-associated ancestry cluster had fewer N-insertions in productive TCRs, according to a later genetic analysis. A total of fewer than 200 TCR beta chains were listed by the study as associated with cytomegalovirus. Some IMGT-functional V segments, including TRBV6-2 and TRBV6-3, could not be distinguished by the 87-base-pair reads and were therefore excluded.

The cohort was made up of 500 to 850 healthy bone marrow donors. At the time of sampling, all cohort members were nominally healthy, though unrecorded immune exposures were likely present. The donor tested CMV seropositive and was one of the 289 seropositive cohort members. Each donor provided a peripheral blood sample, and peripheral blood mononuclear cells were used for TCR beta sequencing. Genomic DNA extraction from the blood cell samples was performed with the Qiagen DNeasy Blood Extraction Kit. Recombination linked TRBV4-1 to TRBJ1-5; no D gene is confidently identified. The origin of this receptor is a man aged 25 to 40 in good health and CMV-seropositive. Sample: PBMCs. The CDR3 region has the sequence CASSQNAPAQPQHF. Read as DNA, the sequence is TGCGCCAGCAGCCAGAACGCCCCAGCGCAGCCCCAGCATTTT.